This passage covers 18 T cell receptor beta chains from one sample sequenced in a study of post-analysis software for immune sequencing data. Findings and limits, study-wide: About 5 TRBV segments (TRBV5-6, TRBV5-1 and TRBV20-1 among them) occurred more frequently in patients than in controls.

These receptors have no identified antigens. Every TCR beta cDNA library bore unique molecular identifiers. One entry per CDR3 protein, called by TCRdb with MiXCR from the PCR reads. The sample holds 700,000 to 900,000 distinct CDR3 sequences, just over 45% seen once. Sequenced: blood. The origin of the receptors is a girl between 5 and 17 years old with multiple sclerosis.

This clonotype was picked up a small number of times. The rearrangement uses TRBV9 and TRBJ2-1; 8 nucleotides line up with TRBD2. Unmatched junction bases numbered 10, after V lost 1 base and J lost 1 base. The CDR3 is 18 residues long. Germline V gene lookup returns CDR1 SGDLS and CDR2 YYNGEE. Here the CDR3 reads CASSVNLLAASSYNEQFF. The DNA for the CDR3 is TGTGCCAGCAGCGTAAACTTACTAGCGGCTTCATCCTACAATGAGCAGTTCTTC.

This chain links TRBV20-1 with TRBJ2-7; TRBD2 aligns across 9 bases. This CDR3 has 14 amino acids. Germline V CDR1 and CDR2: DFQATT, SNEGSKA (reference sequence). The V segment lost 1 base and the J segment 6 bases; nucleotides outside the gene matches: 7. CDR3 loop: CSARGEREVREQYF. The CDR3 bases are TGCAGTGCTAGAGGAGAGCGGGAGGTCCGCGAGCAGTACTTC.

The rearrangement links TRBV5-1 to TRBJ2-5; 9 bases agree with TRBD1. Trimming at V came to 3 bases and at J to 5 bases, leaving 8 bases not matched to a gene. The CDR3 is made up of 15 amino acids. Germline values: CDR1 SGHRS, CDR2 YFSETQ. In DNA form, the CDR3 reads TGCGCCAGCAGCTCCGGGGACAGGGAGACGGAGACCCAGTACTTC. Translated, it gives CASSSGDRETETQYF.

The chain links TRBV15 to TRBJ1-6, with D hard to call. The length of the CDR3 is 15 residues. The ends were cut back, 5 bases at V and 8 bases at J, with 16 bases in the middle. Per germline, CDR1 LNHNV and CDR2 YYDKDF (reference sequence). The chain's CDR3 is CATSVAGTRDSPLHF. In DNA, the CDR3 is TGTGCCACCAGCGTCGCAGGAACCCGGGATTCACCCCTCCACTTT. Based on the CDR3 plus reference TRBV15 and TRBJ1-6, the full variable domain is DAMVIQNPRYQVTQFGKPVTLSCSQTLNHNVMYWYQQKSSQAPKLLFHYYDKDFNNEADTPDNFQSRRPNTSFCFLDIRSPGLGDTAMYLCATSVAGTRDSPLHFGNGTRLTVT.

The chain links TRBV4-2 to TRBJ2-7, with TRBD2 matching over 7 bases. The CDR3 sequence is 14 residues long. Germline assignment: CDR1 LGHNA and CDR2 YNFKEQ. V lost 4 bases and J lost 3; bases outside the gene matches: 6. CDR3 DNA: TGTGCCAGCAGCCGACTAGCTTCTGACTACGAGCAGTACTTC. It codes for CASSRLASDYEQYF.

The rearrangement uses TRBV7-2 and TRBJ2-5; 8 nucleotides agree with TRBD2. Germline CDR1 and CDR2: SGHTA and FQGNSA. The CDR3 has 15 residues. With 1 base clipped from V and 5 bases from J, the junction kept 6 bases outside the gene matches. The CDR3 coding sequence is TGTGCCAGCAGCTTAGTTGCGGGAGGAGGGGAGACCCAGTACTTC. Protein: CASSLVAGGGETQYF.

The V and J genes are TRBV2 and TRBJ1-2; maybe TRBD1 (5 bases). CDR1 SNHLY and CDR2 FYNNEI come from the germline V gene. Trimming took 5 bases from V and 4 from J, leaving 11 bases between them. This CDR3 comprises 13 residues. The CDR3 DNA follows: TGTGCCAGCAGTCAGGGTCAGGCCTATGGCTACACCTTC. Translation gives CASSQGQAYGYTF.

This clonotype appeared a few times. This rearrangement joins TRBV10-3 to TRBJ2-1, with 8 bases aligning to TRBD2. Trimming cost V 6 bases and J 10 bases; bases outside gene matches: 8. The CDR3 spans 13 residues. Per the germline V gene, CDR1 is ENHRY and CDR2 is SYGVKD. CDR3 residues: CAIRRAGDGEQFF. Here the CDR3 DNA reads TGTGCCATCAGGAGAGCGGGAGACGGCGAGCAGTTCTTC.

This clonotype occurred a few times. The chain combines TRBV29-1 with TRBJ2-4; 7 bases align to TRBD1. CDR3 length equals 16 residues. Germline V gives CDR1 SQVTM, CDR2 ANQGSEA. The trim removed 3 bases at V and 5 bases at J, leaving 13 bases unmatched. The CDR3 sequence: CSVEKPGQLRENIQYF. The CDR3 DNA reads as TGCAGCGTTGAGAAACCGGGACAGCTGAGGGAAAACATTCAGTACTTC.

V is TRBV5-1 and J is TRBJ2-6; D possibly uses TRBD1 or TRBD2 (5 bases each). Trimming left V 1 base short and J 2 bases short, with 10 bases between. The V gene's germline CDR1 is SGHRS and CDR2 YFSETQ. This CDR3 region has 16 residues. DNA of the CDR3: TGCGCCAGCAGCTTGCCAGGGACCACTGGGGCCAACGTCCTGACTTTC. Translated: CASSLPGTTGANVLTF.

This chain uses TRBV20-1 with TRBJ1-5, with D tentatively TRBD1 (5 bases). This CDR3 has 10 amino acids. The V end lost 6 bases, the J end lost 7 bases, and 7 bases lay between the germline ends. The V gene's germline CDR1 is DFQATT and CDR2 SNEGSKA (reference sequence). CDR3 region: CSAGTQPQHF. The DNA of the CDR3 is TGCAGTGCCGGGACCCAGCCCCAGCATTTT.

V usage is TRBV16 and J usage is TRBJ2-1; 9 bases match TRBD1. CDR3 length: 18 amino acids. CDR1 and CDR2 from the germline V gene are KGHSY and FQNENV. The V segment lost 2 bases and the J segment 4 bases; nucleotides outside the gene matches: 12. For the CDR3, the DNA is TGTGCCAGCAGCCAAGGAGGGACCGGGGACAGGGCTTACAATGAGCAGTTCTTC. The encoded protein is CASSQGGTGDRAYNEQFF.

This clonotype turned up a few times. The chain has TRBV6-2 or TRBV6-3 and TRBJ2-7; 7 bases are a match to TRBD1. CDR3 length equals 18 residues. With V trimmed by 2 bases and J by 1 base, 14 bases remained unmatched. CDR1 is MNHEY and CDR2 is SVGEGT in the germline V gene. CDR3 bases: TGTGCCAGCAGTTACCGGCACCTCCGGGACAGAAATTCCTACGAGCAGTACTTC. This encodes CASSYRHLRDRNSYEQYF.

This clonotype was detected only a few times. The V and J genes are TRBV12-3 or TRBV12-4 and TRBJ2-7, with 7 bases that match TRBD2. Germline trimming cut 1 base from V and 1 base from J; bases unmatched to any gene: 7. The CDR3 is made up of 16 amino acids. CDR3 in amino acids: CASSLERGPFSYEQYF. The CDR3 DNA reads TGTGCCAGCAGTTTAGAGCGGGGTCCCTTTTCCTACGAGCAGTACTTC.

The CDR3 reads CASRIYSGLNTEAFF. The CDR3, as DNA: TGTGCCAGCAGGATTTATTCAGGGTTGAACACTGAAGCTTTCTTT. The V call is TRBV6-5, the J call TRBJ1-1; TRBD1 is a possible D gene (5 bases). The CDR3 sequence is 15 residues long. Germline V gene lookup returns CDR1 MNHEY and CDR2 SVGAGI. V lost 6 bases and J 0 bases, leaving 14 bases between the germline ends.

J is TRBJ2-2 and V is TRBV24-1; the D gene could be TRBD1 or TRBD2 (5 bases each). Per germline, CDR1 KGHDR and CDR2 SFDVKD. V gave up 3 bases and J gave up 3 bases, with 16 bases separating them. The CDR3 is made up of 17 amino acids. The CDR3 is CATSDPIRGKDTGELFF. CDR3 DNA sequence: TGTGCCACCAGTGATCCGATCCGGGGCAAGGACACCGGGGAGCTGTTTTTT.

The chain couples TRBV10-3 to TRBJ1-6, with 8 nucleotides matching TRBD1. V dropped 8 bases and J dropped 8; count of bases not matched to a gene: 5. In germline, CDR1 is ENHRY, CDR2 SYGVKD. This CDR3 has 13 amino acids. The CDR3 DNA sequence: TGTGCCATCGGACAGGACAGGGATTCACCCCTCCACTTT. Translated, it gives CAIGQDRDSPLHF.

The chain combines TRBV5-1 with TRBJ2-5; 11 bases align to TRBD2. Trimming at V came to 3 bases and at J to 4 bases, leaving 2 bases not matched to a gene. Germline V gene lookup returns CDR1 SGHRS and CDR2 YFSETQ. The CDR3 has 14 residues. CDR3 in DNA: TGCGCCAGCAGCTCCGGGACTAGCGGAGAGACCCAGTACTTC. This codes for CASSSGTSGETQYF.